Sequencing of this TCR beta chain was carried out in a study of blood T cell repertoires in COVID-19. Measured with immunoSEQ multiplex PCR; TCRdb has only the in-frame clones, and not every one. In the table there are 77,000 or so clones, 70% to 90% of which are singletons. Counting both end residues, the CDR3 totals 11 amino acids. Looked up from germline, CDR1 is SGHDN and CDR2 is FVKESK. Remarks on this clone: It is likely a read error, because the conserved phenylalanine at the end of the CDR3 is missing. The limits of the CDR3 on the DNA are not certain, so only TCRdb's listed CDR3 is given.

The source material was peripheral blood. The sequence derives from a man aged 50 to 60 with active COVID-19. J is TRBJ2-7 and V is TRBV14; the D call of TRBD1 is as the table states it, not checked on the DNA. CDR3 sequence reads: CASSQTQGTHC.